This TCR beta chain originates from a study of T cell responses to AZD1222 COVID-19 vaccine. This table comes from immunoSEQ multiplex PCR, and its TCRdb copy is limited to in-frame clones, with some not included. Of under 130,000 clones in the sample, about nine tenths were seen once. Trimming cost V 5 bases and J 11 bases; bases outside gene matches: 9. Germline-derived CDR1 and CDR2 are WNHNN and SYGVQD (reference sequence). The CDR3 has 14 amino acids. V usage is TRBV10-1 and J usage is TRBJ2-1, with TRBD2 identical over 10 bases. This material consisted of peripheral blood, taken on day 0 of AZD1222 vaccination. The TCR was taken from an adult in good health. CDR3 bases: TGCGCCAGCAGTCCAGGGACTAGCGAAGTCAAGCAGTTCTTC. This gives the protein CASSPGTSEVKQFF.